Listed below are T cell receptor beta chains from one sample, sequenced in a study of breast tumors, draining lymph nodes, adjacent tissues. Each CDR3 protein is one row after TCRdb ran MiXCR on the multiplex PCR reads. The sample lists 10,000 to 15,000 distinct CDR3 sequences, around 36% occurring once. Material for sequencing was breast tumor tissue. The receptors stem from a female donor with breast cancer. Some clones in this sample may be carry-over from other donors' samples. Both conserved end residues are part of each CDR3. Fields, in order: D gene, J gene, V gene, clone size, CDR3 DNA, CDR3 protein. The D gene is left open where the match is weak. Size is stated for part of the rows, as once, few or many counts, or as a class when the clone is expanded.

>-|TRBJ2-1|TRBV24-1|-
TGTGCCACCAGTAGTCAAGCCTACAATGAGCAGTTCTTC
CATSSQAYNEQFF
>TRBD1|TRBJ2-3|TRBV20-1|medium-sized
TGCAGTGCGTTGGACAGGGGGCTCTCAGATACGCAGTATTTT
CSALDRGLSDTQYF
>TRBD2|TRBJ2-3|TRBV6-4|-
TGTGCCAGCAGCCAAAACCGGGCCTTGGGATCCGGGACTAGTCAAGATACGCAGTATTTT
CASSQNRALGSGTSQDTQYF
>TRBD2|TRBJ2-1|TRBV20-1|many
TGCAGTGCCCCCAGGACTAGCGCCTACAATGAGCAGTTCTTC
CSAPRTSAYNEQFF
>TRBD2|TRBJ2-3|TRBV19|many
TGTGCCAGTAGTATAGAGACGGGCGGGAGTGATACGCAGTATTTT
CASSIETGGSDTQYF
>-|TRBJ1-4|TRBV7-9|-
TGTGCCAGCAGCCACGGACGGGGGACGGGAACTAATGAAAAGCTGTTTTTT
CASSHGRGTGTNEKLFF
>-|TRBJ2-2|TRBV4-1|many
TGCGCCAGCAGCCAAGTATCAGGGTCCGGGGAGCTGTTTTTT
CASSQVSGSGELFF
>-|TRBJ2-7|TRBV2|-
TGTGCCAGCAGCGGCTCCTACGAGCAGTACTTC
CASSGSYEQYF
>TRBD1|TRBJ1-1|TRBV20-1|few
TGCAGTGCTAGAGGGACAGGGGGTCTCACTGAAGCTTTCTTT
CSARGTGGLTEAFF
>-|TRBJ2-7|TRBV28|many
TGTGCCAGCACGACCGGGTCACATTACGAGCAGTACTTC
CASTTGSHYEQYF
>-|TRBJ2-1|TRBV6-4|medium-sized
TGTGCCACCCACCCTAGCTCCTACAATGAGCAGTTCTTC
CATHPSSYNEQFF
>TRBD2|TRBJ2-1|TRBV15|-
TGTGCCACTGGGACATGGACTAGCGGGAAAAACAATGAGCAGTTCTTC
CATGTWTSGKNNEQFF
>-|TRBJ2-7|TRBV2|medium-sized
TGTGCCAGCAGTGAAGCGGGAGGACCCGAGCAGTACTTC
CASSEAGGPEQYF
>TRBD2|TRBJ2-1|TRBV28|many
TGTGCCAGCAGTCCTACGGCGGGAGGCCCCTACAATGAGCAGTTCTTC
CASSPTAGGPYNEQFF
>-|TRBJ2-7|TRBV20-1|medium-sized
TGCAGTGCTAGTTACTACGGCCAGGGTGGTTGGGAGCAGTACTTC
CSASYYGQGGWEQYF
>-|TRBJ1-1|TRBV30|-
TGTGCCTGGAACAAAATGGCAGGGACTGAAGCTTTCTTT
CAWNKMAGTEAFF
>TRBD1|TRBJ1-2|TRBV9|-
TGTGCCAGCAGCGCCCCACACGGGGCAGGGGGGAACTGTGGCTACACCTTC
CASSAPHGAGGNCGYTF
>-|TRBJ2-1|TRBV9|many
TGTGCCAGCAGCGCCTACTACAATGAGCAGTTCTTC
CASSAYYNEQFF
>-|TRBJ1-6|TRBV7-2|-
TGTGCCAGCAGCTTAGTAGGATCTAATTCACCCCTCCACTTT
CASSLVGSNSPLHF
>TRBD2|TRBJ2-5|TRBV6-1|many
TGTGCCAGCAGGCTAGCGGGACCTGAGACCCAGTACTTC
CASRLAGPETQYF
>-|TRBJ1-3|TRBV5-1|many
TGCGCCAGCAGCTTGGGGGATTCTGGAAACACCATATATTTT
CASSLGDSGNTIYF
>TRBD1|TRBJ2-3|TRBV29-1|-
TGCAGCGTTGAAGATGACAGGGGGACGCAGTATTTT
CSVEDDRGTQYF
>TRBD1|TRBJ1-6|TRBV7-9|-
TGTGCCAGCAGCTCCCACGAAACAACAGGGGGCAGGTCACCCCTCCACTTT
CASSSHETTGGRSPLHF
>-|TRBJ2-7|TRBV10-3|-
TGTGCCATCAGTGAGTCGAGGGGCGGCGAGCAGTACTTC
CAISESRGGEQYF